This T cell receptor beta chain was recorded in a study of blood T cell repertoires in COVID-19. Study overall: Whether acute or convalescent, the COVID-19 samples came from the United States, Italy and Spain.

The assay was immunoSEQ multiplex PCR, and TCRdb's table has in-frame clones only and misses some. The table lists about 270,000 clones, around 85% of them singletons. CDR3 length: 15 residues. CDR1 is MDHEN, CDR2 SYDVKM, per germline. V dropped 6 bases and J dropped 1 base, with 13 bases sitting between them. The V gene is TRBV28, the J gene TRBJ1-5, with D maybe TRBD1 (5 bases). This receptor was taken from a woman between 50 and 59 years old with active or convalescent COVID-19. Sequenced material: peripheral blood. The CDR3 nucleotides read TGTGCCAGCAGCACACCCCGGGGGAGCAATCAGCCCCAGCATTTT. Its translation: CASSTPRGSNQPQHF.